Each of the 15 T cell receptor beta chains below was sequenced from the same sample in a study of blood T cell repertoires in COVID-19. The repertoire was sequenced with immunoSEQ multiplex PCR; TCRdb's copy has only in-frame clones and lacks some. The data show 190,000 or so clones, around 89% seen once. Sequenced input: PBMCs or T cells enriched from blood (not recorded which). The receptors derive from a woman aged 18-29 years who had recovered from COVID-19.

The chain is built from TRBV5-4 and TRBJ1-2; 8 positions match TRBD1. This CDR3 comprises 15 residues. Per the germline V gene, CDR1 is SGHNT and CDR2 is YYREEE (reference sequence). Germline trimming cut 4 bases from V and 5 bases from J; bases unmatched to any gene: 10. The CDR3 region has the DNA TGTGCCAGCAGCCTCCGGACAGGGATAAATTATGGCTACACCTTC. As protein: CASSLRTGINYGYTF.

This clone showed up just once. The gene calls are TRBV10-3 and TRBJ2-7; 9 bases align to TRBD1. V was pared by 6 bases and J by 9 bases, with 15 bases of the junction left unmatched. The CDR3 consists of 15 residues. CDR1 is ENHRY, CDR2 SYGVKD, per germline. CDR3 region: CAIRAQGASYVRQYF. The CDR3 bases are TGTGCCATCAGAGCACAGGGGGCCTCTTATGTTCGGCAGTACTTC.

The chain couples TRBV27 to TRBJ1-1; D is possibly TRBD1 (5 bases). This CDR3 is built from 14 residues. Trimming stripped 4 bases from V and 1 base from J, with 10 bases between. Germline assignment: CDR1 MNHEY and CDR2 SMNVEV (reference sequence). In nucleotides, the CDR3 is TGTGCCAGCAGTTGGGGGGTGGGGAACACTGAAGCTTTCTTT. Translated, it gives CASSWGVGNTEAFF.

This chain links TRBV4-1 with TRBJ2-1; weak D call: TRBD1 (6 bases). V was shortened by 1 base and J by 0 bases, with 10 bases between the two germline ends. From germline, CDR1 is MGHRA and CDR2 YSYEKL. The CDR3 loop spans 16 amino acids. The chain's CDR3 is CASSQALQGSYNEQFF. The CDR3, as DNA: TGCGCCAGCAGCCAAGCGTTACAGGGCTCCTACAATGAGCAGTTCTTC.

The gene calls are TRBV12-5 and TRBJ2-3, with a possible D match to TRBD1 (5 bases). CDR3 size: 15 residues. V was pared by 0 bases and J by 2 bases, with 9 bases between. The V gene's germline CDR1 is LGHNT and CDR2 FRNRAP. DNA of the CDR3: TGTGCTAGTGGTTTGGTCGGACATTCCACAGATACGCAGTATTTT. Residues: CASGLVGHSTDTQYF.

The chain couples TRBV12-3 or TRBV12-4 to TRBJ2-2; D is uncertain. This CDR3 is 13 amino acids long. Trimming stripped 3 bases from V and 4 bases from J, with 6 bases between. This CDR3 is CASSFVATGELFF. The CDR3 DNA follows: TGTGCCAGCAGTTTCGTGGCCACCGGGGAGCTGTTTTTT.

This clone is a singleton in its sample. The chain is built from TRBV2 and TRBJ2-2, with a weak D call TRBD1 (6 bases). The germline gives CDR1 SNHLY, CDR2 FYNNEI. V was shortened by 3 bases and J by 5 bases, with 19 bases between the two germline ends. The CDR3 is 17 residues long. This chain's CDR3 is CASSEDQYRVKTGELFF. CDR3 nucleotides: TGTGCCAGCAGTGAGGATCAGTACAGGGTGAAAACCGGGGAGCTGTTTTTT.

The chain joins TRBV9 to TRBJ1-3, with TRBD1 as a possible D gene (5 bases). Germline CDR1 is SGDLS and CDR2 is YYNGEE. The CDR3 has 16 amino acids. V lost 3 bases and J 0 bases, leaving 13 bases between the germline ends. The CDR3 reads CASSAPGLNSGNTIYF. The CDR3 DNA reads as TGTGCCAGCAGCGCCCCGGGACTGAACTCTGGAAACACCATATATTTT. The variable domain in full, with the rest retrieved from reference TRBV9 and TRBJ1-3, is DSGVTQTPKHLITATGQRVTLRCSPRSGDLSVYWYQQSLDQGLQFLIQYYNGEERAKGNILERFSAQQFPDLHSELNLSSLELGDSALYFCASSAPGLNSGNTIYFGEGSWLTVV.

The V gene is TRBV6-5, the J gene TRBJ2-7; 8 bases fit TRBD2. Germline lookup yields CDR1 MNHEY and CDR2 SVGAGI. Unmatched junction bases numbered 8, after V lost 4 bases and J lost 3 bases. The CDR3 is made up of 15 amino acids. DNA of the CDR3: TGTGCCAGCAGTTTTACGGGGGGGCGGAGCTACGAGCAGTACTTC. This encodes CASSFTGGRSYEQYF.

This rearrangement joins TRBV7-3 to TRBJ1-1, with 8 bases identical to TRBD1. Germline lookup yields CDR1 SGHTA and CDR2 FQGTGA. This CDR3 is built from 16 residues. V dropped 5 bases and J dropped 0; count of bases not matched to a gene: 8. The CDR3 sequence is CASSPGTGHMNTEAFF. The CDR3 region has the DNA TGTGCCAGCAGCCCCGGGACAGGCCACATGAACACTGAAGCTTTCTTT.

V gene TRBV27 combines with J gene TRBJ1-2; 9 bases fit TRBD1. Germline CDR1 MNHEY, CDR2 SMNVEV (reference sequence). This CDR3 contains 16 residues. With V trimmed by 3 bases and J by 0 bases, 5 bases remained unmatched. The CDR3 region is CASSFWGQGANYGYTF. CDR3 sequence (DNA): TGTGCCAGCAGTTTTTGGGGACAGGGAGCTAACTATGGCTACACCTTC.

The genes are TRBV19 and TRBJ2-4; 9 positions agree with TRBD1. The junction had 12 bases not matched to a gene; V was cut back by 10 bases and J by 5 bases. This CDR3 has 15 amino acids. In germline, CDR1 is LNHDA, CDR2 SQIVND (reference sequence). The CDR3 loop reads CATKQGAVPENIQYF. The CDR3, as DNA: TGTGCCACTAAACAGGGGGCTGTTCCCGAAAACATTCAGTACTTC.

The CDR3: CAWSQGLAGNEQFF. For the CDR3, the DNA is TGTGCCTGGAGTCAGGGACTAGCAGGCAATGAGCAGTTCTTC. The chain combines TRBV30 with TRBJ2-1; 9 bases map to TRBD2. CDR1 and CDR2 (germline): GTSNPN, SVGIG (reference sequence). The J segment lost 6 bases and the V segment lost 2 bases, leaving 5 bases of the junction unmatched. The CDR3 runs to 14 residues.

The chain carries TRBV5-1 and TRBJ2-1; perhaps TRBD2 as D (6 bases). The CDR3 extends over 12 amino acids. Germline values: CDR1 SGHRS, CDR2 YFSETQ. Trimming stripped 7 bases from V and 8 bases from J, with 13 bases between. CDR3 nucleotide sequence: TGCGCCAGCCGGGACGGGAGCGATGAGCAGTTCTTC. Translation gives CASRDGSDEQFF.

The chain joins TRBV19 to TRBJ1-1; possible D gene TRBD1, 6 bases. From germline, CDR1 is LNHDA and CDR2 SQIVND (reference sequence). The germline V and J ends were trimmed by 5 bases and 6 bases, with 13 bases remaining between them. The CDR3 has 13 amino acids. The CDR3 DNA sequence: TGTGCCAGTAGTGGGGCAGGGGAGCCTGAAGCTTTCTTT. It translates to CASSGAGEPEAFF. Variable domain in full (rest from reference TRBV19 and TRBJ1-1): DGGITQSPKYLFRKEGQNVTLSCEQNLNHDAMYWYRQDPGQGLRLIYYSQIVNDFQKGDIAEGYSVSREKKESFPLTVTSAQKNPTAFYLCASSGAGEPEAFFGQGTRLTVV.